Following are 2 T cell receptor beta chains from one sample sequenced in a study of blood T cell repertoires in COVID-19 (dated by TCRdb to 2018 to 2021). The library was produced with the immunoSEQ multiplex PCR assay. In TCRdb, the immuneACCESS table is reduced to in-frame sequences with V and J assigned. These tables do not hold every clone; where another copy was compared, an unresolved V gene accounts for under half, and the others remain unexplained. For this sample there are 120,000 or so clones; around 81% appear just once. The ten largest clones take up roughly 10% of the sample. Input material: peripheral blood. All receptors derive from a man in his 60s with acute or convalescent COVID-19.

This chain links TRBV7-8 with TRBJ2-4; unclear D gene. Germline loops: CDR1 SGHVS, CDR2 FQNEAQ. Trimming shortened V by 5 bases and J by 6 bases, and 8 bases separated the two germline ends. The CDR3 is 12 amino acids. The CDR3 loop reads CASSARGNIQYF. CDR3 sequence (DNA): TGTGCCAGCAGCGCACGAGGAAACATTCAGTACTTC.

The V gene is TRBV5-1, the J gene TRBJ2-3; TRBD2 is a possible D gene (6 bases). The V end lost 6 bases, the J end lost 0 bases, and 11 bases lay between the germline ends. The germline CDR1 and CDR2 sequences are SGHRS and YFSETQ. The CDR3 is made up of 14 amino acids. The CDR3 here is CASNGGSSTDTQYF. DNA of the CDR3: TGCGCCAGCAACGGGGGTTCAAGCACAGATACGCAGTATTTT.